The sequence of this TCR beta chain was determined in a study of T cell repertoires in cytomegalovirus infection (dated by TCRdb to between 2018 and 2021). As for the study more broadly: Recently identified HLA-C-restricted CMV epitopes, whose presentation resists viral immunomodulation, were targeted by peptide stimulations together with well-studied HLA-B-restricted epitopes. The HLA type of each donor mattered for the analysis, because public TCR beta signatures pointed to carriage of CMV infection along with the matching HLA type.

Sequencing used an Illumina HiSeq 1500. In-frame beta chains were kept once TCRdb had trimmed the public reads at Q25 with fastp and called clones with MiXCR. Under each unique CDR3 protein, matching rows form one entry showing the most common genes and DNA. The sample table records about 570,000 distinct CDR3 sequences; 40% of these occur just once. 48% of the sample comes from the top ten. Taken with the paper, the label for treatment or condition translates to: in vitro stimulation with specific CMV peptide epitopes to enrich CMV-specific T cells. Broad study findings and their caveats: The ex vivo response was dominated by HLA-C-restricted CMV-specific TCR beta clonotypes, which also provided the single most frequent clonotype in two of eight donors. Carriers of CMV infection plus the relevant HLA type were discriminated by the cumulative frequency of public TCR beta family members in the study cohort and in an independent roughly 370-donor cohort.

Reading the germline V gene gives CDR1 SGHTA and CDR2 FQGNSA. Cut back by 0 bases and 6 bases, the V and J ends lie 11 bases apart. From its cysteine to its phenylalanine, the CDR3 spans 15 amino acids. The entry retains the CDR3 DNA only, 45 bases that are in frame from base 1. This clonotype was seen ten or more times. The target of this receptor is not known. Base qualities are not recorded, but no much larger clone differs from it by a single base. The clonotype originates from a human donor in good health (CMV status not recorded). Some clones in this sample may be carry-over from other donors' samples. The input for sequencing was cultured PBMCs, taken from culture after CMV antigen stimulation. Recombination connected TRBV7-2 to TRBJ1-4, with the identity of the D gene unclear. CDR3 loop: CASSLARQLDEKLFF. The sequenced DNA: TGTGCCAGCAGCTTAGCCCGTCAACTTGATGAAAAACTGTTTTTT.